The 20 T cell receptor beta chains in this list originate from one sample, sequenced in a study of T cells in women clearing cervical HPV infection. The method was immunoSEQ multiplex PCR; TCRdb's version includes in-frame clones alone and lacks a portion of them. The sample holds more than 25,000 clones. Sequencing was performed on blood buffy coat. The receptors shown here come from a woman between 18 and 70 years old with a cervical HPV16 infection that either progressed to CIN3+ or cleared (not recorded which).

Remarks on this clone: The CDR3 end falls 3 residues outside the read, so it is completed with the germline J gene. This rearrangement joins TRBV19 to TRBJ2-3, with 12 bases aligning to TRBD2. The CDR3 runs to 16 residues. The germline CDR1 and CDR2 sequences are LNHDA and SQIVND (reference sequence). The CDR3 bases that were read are TGTGCCAGTAGTATAGTTCCGACTAGCGGGAGTGAGACG. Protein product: CASSIVPTSGSET. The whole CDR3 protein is CASSIVPTSGSETQYF.

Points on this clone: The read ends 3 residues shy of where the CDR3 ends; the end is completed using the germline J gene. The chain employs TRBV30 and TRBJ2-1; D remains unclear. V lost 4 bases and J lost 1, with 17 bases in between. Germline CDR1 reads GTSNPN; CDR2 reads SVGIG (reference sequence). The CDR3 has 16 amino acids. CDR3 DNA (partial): TGTGCCTGGAAAGCTTTAGCCGGAGCTTCCTACAATGAG. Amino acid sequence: CAWKALAGASYNE. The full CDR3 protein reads CAWKALAGASYNEQFF. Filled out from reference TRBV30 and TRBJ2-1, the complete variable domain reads SQTIHQWPATLVQPVGSPLSLECTVEGTSNPNLYWYRQAAGRGLQLLFYSVGIGQISSEVPQNLSASRPQDRQFILSSKKLLLSDSGFYLCAWKALAGASYNEQFFGPGTRLTVL.

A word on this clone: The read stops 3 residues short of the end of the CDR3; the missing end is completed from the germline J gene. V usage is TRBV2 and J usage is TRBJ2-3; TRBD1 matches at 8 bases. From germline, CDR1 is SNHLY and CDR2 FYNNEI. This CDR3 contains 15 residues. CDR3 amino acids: CASRDPDRDGETQYF. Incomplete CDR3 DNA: TGTGCCAGCAGAGACCCGGACAGGGATGGAGAGACG.

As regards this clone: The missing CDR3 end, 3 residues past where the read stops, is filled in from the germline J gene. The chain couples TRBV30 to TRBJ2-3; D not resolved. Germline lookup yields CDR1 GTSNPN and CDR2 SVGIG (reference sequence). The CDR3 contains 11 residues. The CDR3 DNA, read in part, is TGTGCCTGGAGCCTACAAGGGACG. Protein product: CAWSLQGT. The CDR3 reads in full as CAWSLQGTQYF.

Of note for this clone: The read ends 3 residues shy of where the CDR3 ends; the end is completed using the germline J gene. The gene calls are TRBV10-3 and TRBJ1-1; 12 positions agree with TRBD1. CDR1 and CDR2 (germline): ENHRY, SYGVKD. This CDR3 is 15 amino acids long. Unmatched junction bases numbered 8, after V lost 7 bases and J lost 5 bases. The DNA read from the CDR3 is TGTGCCATCACCGGGACAGGGGGCGCGTTGACTGAA. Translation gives CAITGTGGALTE. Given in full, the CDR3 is CAITGTGGALTEAFF.

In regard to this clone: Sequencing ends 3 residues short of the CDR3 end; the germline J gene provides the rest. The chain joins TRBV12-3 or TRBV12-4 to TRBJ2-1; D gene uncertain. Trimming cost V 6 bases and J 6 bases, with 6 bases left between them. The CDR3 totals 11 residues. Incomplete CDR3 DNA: TGTGCCAGCAGCAATCCCAATGAG. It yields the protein CASSNPNE. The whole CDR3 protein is CASSNPNEQFF.

CDR3 DNA (partial): TGTGCCAGCAGCCCCGGGAGGGGGCCC. Its translation: CASSPGRGP. The entire CDR3 protein reads CASSPGRGPQHF. The rearrangement links TRBV5-6 to TRBJ1-5, with D perhaps matching TRBD1 (5 bases). The read halts 3 residues ahead of the CDR3 end, with the missing end drawn from the germline J gene. Germline loops: CDR1 SGHDT, CDR2 YYEEEE. This CDR3 has 12 residues. V was clipped by 4 bases and J by 9 bases, with 11 bases between them.

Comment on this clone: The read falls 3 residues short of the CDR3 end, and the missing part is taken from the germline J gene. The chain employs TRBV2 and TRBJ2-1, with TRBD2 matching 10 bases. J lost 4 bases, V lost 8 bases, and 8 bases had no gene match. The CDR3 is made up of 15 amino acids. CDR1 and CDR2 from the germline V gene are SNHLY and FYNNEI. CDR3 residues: CASGPRTSGYNEQFF. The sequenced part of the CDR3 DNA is TGTGCCAGCGGTCCCCGGACTAGCGGATACAATGAG.

CDR3 DNA (partial): TGTGCCAGCAGTTTGGGACTATACAATGAG. It encodes CASSLGLYNE. The CDR3, in full, reads CASSLGLYNEQFF. The V and J genes are TRBV12-3 or TRBV12-4 and TRBJ2-1, with 7 bases fitting TRBD2. The missing CDR3 end, 3 residues past where the read stops, is filled in from the germline J gene. The CDR3 is made up of 13 amino acids. Trimming took 3 bases from V and 4 from J; bases not matched to a gene: 0.

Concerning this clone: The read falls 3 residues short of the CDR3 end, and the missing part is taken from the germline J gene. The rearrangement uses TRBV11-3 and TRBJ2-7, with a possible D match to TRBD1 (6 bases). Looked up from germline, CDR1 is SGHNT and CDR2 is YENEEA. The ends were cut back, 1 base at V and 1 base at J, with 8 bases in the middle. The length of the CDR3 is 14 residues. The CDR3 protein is CASSLAGQSYEQYF. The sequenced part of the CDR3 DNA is TGTGCCAGCAGCTTAGCGGGACAATCCTACGAG. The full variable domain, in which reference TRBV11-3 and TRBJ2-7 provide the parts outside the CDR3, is EAGVVQSPRYKIIEKKQPVAFWCNPISGHNTLYWYLQNLGQGPELLIRYENEEAVDDSQLPKDRFSAERLKGVDSTLKIQPAELGDSAVYLCASSLAGQSYEQYFGPGTRLTVT.

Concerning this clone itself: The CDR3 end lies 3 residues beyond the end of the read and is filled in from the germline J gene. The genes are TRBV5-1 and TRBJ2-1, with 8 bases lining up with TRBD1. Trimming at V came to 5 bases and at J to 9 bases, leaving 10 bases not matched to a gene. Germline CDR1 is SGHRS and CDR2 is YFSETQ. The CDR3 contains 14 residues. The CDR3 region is CASRGQGAQVEQFF. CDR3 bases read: TGCGCCAGCAGAGGGCAGGGGGCGCAGGTTGAG.

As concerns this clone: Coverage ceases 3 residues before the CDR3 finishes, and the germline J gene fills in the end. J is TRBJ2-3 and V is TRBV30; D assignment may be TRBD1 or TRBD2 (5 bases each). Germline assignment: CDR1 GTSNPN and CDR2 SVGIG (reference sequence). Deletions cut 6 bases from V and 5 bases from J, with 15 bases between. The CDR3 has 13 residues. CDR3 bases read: TGTGCCTGTATGGGAGACAGAGGAGATACG. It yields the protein CACMGDRGDT. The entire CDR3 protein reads CACMGDRGDTQYF.

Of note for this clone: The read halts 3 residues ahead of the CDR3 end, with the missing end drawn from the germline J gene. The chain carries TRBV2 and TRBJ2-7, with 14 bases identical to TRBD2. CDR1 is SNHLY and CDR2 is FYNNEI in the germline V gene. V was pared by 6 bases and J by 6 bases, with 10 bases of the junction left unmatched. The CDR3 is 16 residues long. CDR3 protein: CASSAMGLAGAGEQYF. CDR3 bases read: TGTGCCAGCAGCGCGATGGGACTAGCGGGAGCCGGCGAG.

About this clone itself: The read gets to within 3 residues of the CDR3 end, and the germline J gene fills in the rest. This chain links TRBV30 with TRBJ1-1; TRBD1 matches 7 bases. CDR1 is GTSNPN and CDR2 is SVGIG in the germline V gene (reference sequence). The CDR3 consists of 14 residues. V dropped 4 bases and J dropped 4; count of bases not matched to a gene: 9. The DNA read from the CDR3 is TGTGCCTGGATTTTGGGACAGTTGAGCACTGAA. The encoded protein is CAWILGQLSTE. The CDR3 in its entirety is CAWILGQLSTEAFF.

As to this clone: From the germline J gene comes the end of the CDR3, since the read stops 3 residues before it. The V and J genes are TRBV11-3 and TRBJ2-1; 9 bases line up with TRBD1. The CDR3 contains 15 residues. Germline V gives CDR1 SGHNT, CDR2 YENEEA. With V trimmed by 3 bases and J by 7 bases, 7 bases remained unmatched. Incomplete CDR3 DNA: TGTGCCAGCAGCTTCCGGGACAGGGCTAGGAATGAG. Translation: CASSFRDRARNE. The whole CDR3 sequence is CASSFRDRARNEQFF.

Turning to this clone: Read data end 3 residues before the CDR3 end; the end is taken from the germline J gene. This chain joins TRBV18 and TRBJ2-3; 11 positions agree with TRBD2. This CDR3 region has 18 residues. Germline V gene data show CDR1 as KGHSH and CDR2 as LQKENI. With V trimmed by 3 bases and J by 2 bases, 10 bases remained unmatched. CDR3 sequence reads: CASSPLAGGPGNTDTQYF. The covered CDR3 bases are TGTGCCAGCTCACCCTTAGCGGGAGGGCCGGGGAACACAGATACG. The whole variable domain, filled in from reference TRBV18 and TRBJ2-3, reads NAGVMQNPRHLVRRRGQEARLRCSPMKGHSHVYWYRQLPEEGLKFMVYLQKENIIDESGMPKERFSAEFPKEGPSILRIQQVVRGDSAAYFCASSPLAGGPGNTDTQYFGPGTRLTVL.

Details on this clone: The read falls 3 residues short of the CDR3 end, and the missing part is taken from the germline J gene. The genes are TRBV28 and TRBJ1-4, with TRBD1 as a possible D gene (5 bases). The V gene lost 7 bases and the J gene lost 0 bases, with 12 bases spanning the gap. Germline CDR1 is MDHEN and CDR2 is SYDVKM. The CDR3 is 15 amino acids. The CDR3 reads CASTAQVPTNEKLFF. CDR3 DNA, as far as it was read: TGTGCCAGCACAGCACAGGTCCCAACTAATGAAAAA.

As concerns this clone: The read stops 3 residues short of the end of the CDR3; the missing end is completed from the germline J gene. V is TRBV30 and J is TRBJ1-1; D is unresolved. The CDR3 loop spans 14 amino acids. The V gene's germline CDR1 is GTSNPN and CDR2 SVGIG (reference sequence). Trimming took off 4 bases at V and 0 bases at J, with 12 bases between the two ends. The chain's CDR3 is CAWMSRNLNTEAFF. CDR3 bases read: TGTGCCTGGATGAGTAGAAACCTGAACACTGAA.

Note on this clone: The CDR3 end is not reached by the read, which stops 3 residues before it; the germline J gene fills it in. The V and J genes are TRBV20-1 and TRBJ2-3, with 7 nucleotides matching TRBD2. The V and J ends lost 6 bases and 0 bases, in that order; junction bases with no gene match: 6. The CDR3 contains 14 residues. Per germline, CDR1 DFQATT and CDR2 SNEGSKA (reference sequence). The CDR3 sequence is CSAGSGKSTDTQYF. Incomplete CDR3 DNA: TGCAGTGCAGGGAGCGGGAAAAGCACAGATACG.

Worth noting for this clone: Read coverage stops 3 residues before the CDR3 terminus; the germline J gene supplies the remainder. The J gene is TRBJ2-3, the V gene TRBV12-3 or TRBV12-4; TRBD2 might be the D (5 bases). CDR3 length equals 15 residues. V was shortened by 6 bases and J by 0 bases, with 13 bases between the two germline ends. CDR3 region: CASSRIAPSTDTQYF. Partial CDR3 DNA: TGTGCCAGCAGCCGAATAGCGCCTAGCACAGATACG.